The 27 T cell receptor beta chains below all came from one sample that was sequenced in a study of monozygotic twins with inflammatory bowel disease. TCRdb re-called the 5' RACE reads, yielding one record per CDR3 amino acid sequence without DNA. This sample's clone table lists fewer than 550,000 distinct CDR3 sequences. The material sequenced was blood. The receptors come from a human donor with ulcerative colitis or Crohn's disease, or a healthy co-twin of an affected twin (not recorded which).

This chain links TRBV29-1 with TRBJ1-1; TCRdb lists TRBD1, though no DNA is available to test this call. Germline V gene sequence: CDR1 SQVTM, CDR2 ANQGSEA. The CDR3 is made up of 13 amino acids. This CDR3 reads CSVKTGANTEAFF.

This chain uses TRBV2 with TRBJ1-6; TCRdb proposes TRBD1, but this gene call is untestable without DNA. The CDR3 covers 15 residues. Germline V CDR1 and CDR2: SNHLY, FYNNEI. The CDR3 loop reads CASSGKTVRNSPLHF.

This chain joins TRBV29-1 and TRBJ2-1; the TCRdb D gene call, TRBD1, has no DNA to confirm it. Germline V gene sequence: CDR1 SQVTM, CDR2 ANQGSEA. The CDR3 sequence is 14 residues long. CDR3 sequence reads: CSVEGQASYNEQFF.

This chain connects TRBV29-1 to TRBJ2-7; TCRdb returns TRBD1, unconfirmable since there is no DNA. CDR1 SQVTM and CDR2 ANQGSEA come from the germline V gene. The CDR3 length is 12 residues. This chain's CDR3 is CSARQDWNEQYF.

The genes are TRBV5-4 and TRBJ2-2. Germline V gives CDR1 SGHNT, CDR2 YYREEE (reference sequence). The CDR3 has 14 amino acids. The chain's CDR3 is CASSLISSGGELFF.

The chain uses TRBV4-1 and TRBJ2-3; without DNA, the TCRdb call of TRBD2 cannot be checked. The germline V gene encodes CDR1 MGHRA and CDR2 YSYEKL. The CDR3 totals 17 residues. CDR3 protein: CASSQSPPGVTTDTQYF.

This chain links TRBV2 with TRBJ2-5; TCRdb outputs TRBD2, but without DNA this stays unchecked. The CDR3 extends over 14 amino acids. CDR1 is SNHLY and CDR2 is FYNNEI in the germline V gene. CDR3 loop: CASNGREGEETQYF.

The chain couples TRBV5-4 to TRBJ1-2. Per germline, CDR1 SGHNT and CDR2 YYREEE (reference sequence). The CDR3 runs to 14 residues. The CDR3 is CASRQQTGGWGYTF.

CDR3 sequence reads: CASSLGHMGPQHF. The chain recombines TRBV19 with TRBJ1-5; TCRdb outputs TRBD1, but without DNA this stays unchecked. This CDR3 has 13 amino acids. Germline CDR1 and CDR2: LNHDA and SQIVND (reference sequence).

This chain uses TRBV5-1 with TRBJ2-7; checking the TCRdb D call of TRBD2 is not possible without DNA. CDR1 SGHRS and CDR2 YFSETQ come from the germline V gene. The CDR3 spans 15 residues. Here the CDR3 reads CASSLGVAQSYEQYF.

The rearrangement links TRBV24-1 to TRBJ2-1; there is no DNA to check the TCRdb D call of TRBD2. From germline, CDR1 is KGHDR and CDR2 SFDVKD. The CDR3 totals 14 residues. This chain's CDR3 is CATSDPTSGWEQFF.

The chain has TRBV6-5 and TRBJ2-2; TCRdb outputs TRBD1, but without DNA this stays unchecked. The CDR3 contains 16 residues. Germline V lookup: CDR1 MNHEY, CDR2 SVGAGI. The CDR3 is CASSYSERTGYGELFF.

The chain recombines TRBV6-2 or TRBV6-3 with TRBJ2-7; as DNA is missing, the TRBD1 call by TCRdb cannot be tested. The CDR3 is 15 amino acids. CDR1 and CDR2 from the germline V gene are MNHEY and SVGEGT. The chain's CDR3 is CASSYEGQRRDEQYF.

The chain is built from TRBV7-2 and TRBJ2-1. The germline gives CDR1 SGHTA, CDR2 FQGNSA. The CDR3 sequence is 14 residues long. CDR3 residues: CASSFSGSNNEQFF.

The chain employs TRBV27 and TRBJ2-7. The CDR3 extends over 15 amino acids. CDR1 is MNHEY and CDR2 is SMNVEV in the germline V gene (reference sequence). CDR3 region: CASSLKWRGSYEQYF.

The chain recombines TRBV10-3 with TRBJ1-1; no DNA is available, so the TRBD1 call from TCRdb remains unchecked. Germline loops: CDR1 ENHRY, CDR2 SYGVKD. The CDR3 runs to 17 residues. The CDR3 sequence is CAISELRGFGENTEAFF.

V and J are TRBV20-1 and TRBJ2-7; the TCRdb call, TRBD2, lacks DNA for checking. The length of the CDR3 is 14 residues. In germline, CDR1 is DFQATT, CDR2 SNEGSKA (reference sequence). The CDR3 region is CSAHSTSGSYEQYF.

The CDR3 is CASSLWPTYEQYF. The genes are TRBV5-6 and TRBJ2-7; TCRdb lists TRBD2, though no DNA is available to test this call. The CDR3 runs 13 residues. CDR1 and CDR2 from the germline V gene are SGHDT and YYEEEE.

The genes are TRBV15 and TRBJ2-1; TCRdb's D call, TRBD1, is unchecked because there is no DNA. This CDR3 has 15 residues. CDR1 is LNHNV and CDR2 is YYDKDF in the germline V gene (reference sequence). The CDR3 reads CATSRVAGDFNEQFF.

The rearrangement links TRBV7-2 to TRBJ1-1; TCRdb calls TRBD1, which cannot be checked without DNA. The CDR3 loop spans 13 amino acids. The germline CDR1 and CDR2 sequences are SGHTA and FQGNSA. The CDR3 sequence: CATATGRATEAFF.

The chain uses TRBV5-4 and TRBJ2-3. Germline-derived CDR1 and CDR2 are SGHNT and YYREEE (reference sequence). The CDR3 sequence is 14 residues long. CDR3: CASSFVDTADTQYF. Combining the CDR3 with reference TRBV5-4 and TRBJ2-3 gives the whole variable domain ETGVTQSPTHLIKTRGQQVTLRCSSQSGHNTVSWYQQALGQGPQFIFQYYREEENGRGNFPPRFSGLQFPNYSSELNVNALELDDSALYLCASSFVDTADTQYFGPGTRLTVL.

CDR3 in amino acids: CASSQDSSGFNGYTF. V usage is TRBV3-1 and J usage is TRBJ1-2. Germline CDR1 reads LGHDT; CDR2 reads YNNKEL (reference sequence). The CDR3 totals 15 residues.

The V call is TRBV27, the J call TRBJ2-1; the TRBD2 assignment by TCRdb is unverifiable without DNA. This CDR3 has 17 amino acids. Germline CDR1 MNHEY, CDR2 SMNVEV (reference sequence). CDR3 region: CASSLHGSGSSYNEQFF.

The V call is TRBV19, the J call TRBJ1-1; TCRdb's D call of TRBD1 is untestable without DNA. The germline V gene encodes CDR1 LNHDA and CDR2 SQIVND (reference sequence). The CDR3 runs to 13 residues. The CDR3 reads CASSIQGVTEAFF.

This chain joins TRBV12-3 or TRBV12-4 and TRBJ2-2; no DNA is available, so the TRBD2 call from TCRdb remains unchecked. CDR3 length: 15 residues. The CDR3 loop reads CASSLRGAHTGELFF.

The rearrangement joins TRBV7-2 to TRBJ2-5; the D call from TCRdb, TRBD1, cannot be confirmed without DNA. Germline values: CDR1 SGHTA, CDR2 FQGNSA. The CDR3 sequence is 15 residues long. CDR3: CASSLVSHRRETQYF.

The chain uses TRBV7-3 and TRBJ2-1. CDR1 and CDR2 (germline): SGHTA, FQGTGA. The CDR3 extends over 15 amino acids. CDR3 residues: CASSLEPSSYNEQFF.